Presented here are 13 T cell receptor beta chains from one specimen sequenced in a study of PD-1 blockade in classical Hodgkin lymphoma. Every patient relapsed after autologous stem cell transplantation, and brentuximab vedotin exposure varied. Only in-frame clones appear in the TCRdb table, and some are missing; sequencing was by immunoSEQ multiplex PCR. The top ten hold 9% to 10% of the sample, which has about 60,000 clones, roughly nine tenths seen once. The sample was peripheral blood mononuclear cells (PBMCs), taken at baseline. These receptors all come from a human donor with classical Hodgkin lymphoma.

This chain links TRBV5-1 with TRBJ2-7, with 10 bases aligning to TRBD1. The CDR3 consists of 13 residues. From germline, CDR1 is SGHRS and CDR2 YFSETQ. J lost 5 bases, V lost 5 bases, and 4 bases had no gene match. This CDR3 is CASRTGGQDEQYF. DNA of the CDR3: TGCGCCAGCAGGACAGGGGGCCAAGACGAGCAGTACTTC. The whole variable domain, filled in from reference TRBV5-1 and TRBJ2-7, reads KAGVTQTPRYLIKTRGQQVTLSCSPISGHRSVSWYQQTPGQGLQFLFEYFSETQRNKGNFPGRFSGRQFSNSRSEMNVSTLELGDSALYLCASRTGGQDEQYFGPGTRLTVT.

This clone was observed once. The J gene is TRBJ2-1, the V gene TRBV13; tentatively, D is TRBD1 (5 bases). The CDR3 length is 16 residues. The V gene lost 3 bases and the J gene lost 7 bases, with 19 bases spanning the gap. The germline CDR1 and CDR2 sequences are PRHDT and FYEKMQ (reference sequence). The CDR3 loop reads CASSFPPGSLKNEQFF. Written as DNA, the CDR3 is TGTGCCAGCAGCTTCCCCCCAGGGTCCCTCAAAAATGAGCAGTTCTTC.

Here the CDR3 reads CASSLAEYYEQYF. In DNA, the CDR3 is TGTGCCAGCAGCTTAGCTGAATACTACGAGCAGTACTTC. This chain links TRBV11-2 with TRBJ2-7, with D uncertain. The germline gives CDR1 SGHAT, CDR2 FQNNGV. The CDR3 loop spans 13 amino acids. V lost 1 base, J lost 3 bases, and 7 bases lay in between.

This clone was recorded once. This rearrangement joins TRBV6-5 to TRBJ2-1; 14 bases are a match to TRBD2. The germline V gene encodes CDR1 MNHEY and CDR2 SVGAGI. V gave up 4 bases and J gave up 7 bases; unmatched junction bases: 6. This CDR3 comprises 16 residues. CDR3 sequence (DNA): TGTGCCAGCAGTTCGACGGGACTAGCGGGAGCAAATGAGCAGTTCTTC. Protein: CASSSTGLAGANEQFF.

V gene TRBV9 combines with J gene TRBJ2-1, with a weak D call TRBD2 (5 bases). Trimming removed 3 bases at V and 5 bases at J, with 21 bases between. Germline-derived CDR1 and CDR2 are SGDLS and YYNGEE. The CDR3 has 17 amino acids. CDR3 nucleotides: TGTGCCAGCAGCGCGGGATACGATAAAAACGGTGACAATGAGCAGTTCTTC. Its translation: CASSAGYDKNGDNEQFF.

The chain links TRBV2 to TRBJ2-4; 8 nucleotides agree with TRBD2. The CDR3 spans 17 residues. Germline CDR1 is SNHLY and CDR2 is FYNNEI. Trimming at V came to 4 bases and at J to 0 bases, leaving 8 bases not matched to a gene. In nucleotides, the CDR3 is TGTGCCAGCAGTGCCCTTGTAGCGGGGCTAGCCAAAAACATTCAGTACTTC. Protein sequence: CASSALVAGLAKNIQYF.

The J gene is TRBJ2-1, the V gene TRBV7-9, with D possibly called TRBD1 or TRBD2 (5 bases each). From germline, CDR1 is SEHNR and CDR2 FQNEAQ (reference sequence). CDR3 length: 14 amino acids. V lost 0 bases to trimming and J lost 5 bases, with 8 bases between them. CDR3 bases: TGTGCCAGCAGCTTAGCAGGGGACCACAATGAGCAGTTCTTC. Translation gives CASSLAGDHNEQFF.

This clone was found once. The gene calls are TRBV2 and TRBJ1-2; the D gene is possibly TRBD1 (5 bases). V lost 10 bases to trimming and J lost 3 bases, with 12 bases between them. The length of the CDR3 is 12 residues. The germline V gene has CDR1 SNHLY and CDR2 FYNNEI. CDR3 DNA sequence: TGTGCCACCAACGGAGGGGACTATGGCTACACCTTC. Translation: CATNGGDYGYTF. The full variable domain, rest sourced from reference TRBV2 and TRBJ1-2, is EPEVTQTPSHQVTQMGQEVILRCVPISNHLYFYWYRQILGQKVEFLVSFYNNEISEKSEIFDDQFSVERPDGSNFTLKIRSTKLEDSAMYFCATNGGDYGYTFGSGTRLTVV.

The chain combines TRBV28 with TRBJ2-1; D is undetermined. The V gene's germline CDR1 is MDHEN and CDR2 SYDVKM. The V end was cut by 1 base, the J end by 6 bases, with 10 bases between. The CDR3 contains 14 residues. CDR3 in amino acids: CASSLYSPPNEQFF. The CDR3 region has the DNA TGTGCCAGCAGTTTATATTCTCCCCCCAATGAGCAGTTCTTC.

This clone was seen just once. The chain combines TRBV5-4 with TRBJ2-7; TRBD2 aligns across 8 bases. Germline V gene data show CDR1 as SGHNT and CDR2 as YYREEE (reference sequence). Trimming at V came to 6 bases and at J to 4 bases, leaving 12 bases not matched to a gene. The length of the CDR3 is 15 residues. This CDR3 is CASTSGGHGLYEQYF. The CDR3 nucleotides read TGTGCCAGCACGTCGGGGGGGCACGGGCTGTACGAGCAGTACTTC.

The genes are TRBV28 and TRBJ2-5, with D maybe TRBD1 (7 bases). V gave up 2 bases and J gave up 5 bases, with 15 bases separating them. CDR3 size: 15 residues. Germline V gene lookup returns CDR1 MDHEN and CDR2 SYDVKM. CDR3 sequence: CASSLGGGGFETQYF. The CDR3, as DNA: TGTGCCAGCAGTTTAGGAGGGGGCGGGTTTGAGACCCAGTACTTC.

By sample fraction, this clone is medium-sized. Different DNA sequences within this sample yield the same CDR3. CDR3 nucleotide sequence: TGTGCCAGCAGTCCTCCCAACTATGGCTACACCTTC. This codes for CASSPPNYGYTF. V usage is TRBV28 and J usage is TRBJ1-2; D is uncertain. The CDR3 length is 12 residues. CDR1 is MDHEN and CDR2 is SYDVKM in the germline V gene. V shed 5 bases and J shed 2 bases, with 6 bases lying between them.

The chain recombines TRBV4-1 with TRBJ2-7; 11 bases align to TRBD2. Looked up from germline, CDR1 is MGHRA and CDR2 is YSYEKL. CDR3 length equals 16 residues. Trimming removed 3 bases from V and 0 bases from J; junction bases left unmatched: 4. In DNA form, the CDR3 reads TGCGCCAGCAGCCATGCTAGCGGGGGGTCCTCCTACGAGCAGTACTTC. This encodes CASSHASGGSSYEQYF.